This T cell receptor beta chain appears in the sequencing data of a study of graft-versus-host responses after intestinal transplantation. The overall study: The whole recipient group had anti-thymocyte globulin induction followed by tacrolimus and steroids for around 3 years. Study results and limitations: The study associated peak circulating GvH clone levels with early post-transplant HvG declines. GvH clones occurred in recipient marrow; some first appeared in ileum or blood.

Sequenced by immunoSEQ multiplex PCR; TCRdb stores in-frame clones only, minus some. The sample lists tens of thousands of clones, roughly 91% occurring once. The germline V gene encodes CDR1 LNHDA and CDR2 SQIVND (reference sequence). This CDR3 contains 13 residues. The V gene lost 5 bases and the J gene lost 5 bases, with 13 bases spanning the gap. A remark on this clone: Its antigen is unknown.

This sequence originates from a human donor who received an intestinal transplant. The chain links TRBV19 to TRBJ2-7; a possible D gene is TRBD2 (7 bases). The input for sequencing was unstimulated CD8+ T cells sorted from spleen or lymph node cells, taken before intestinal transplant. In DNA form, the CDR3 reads TGTGCCAGTAGTCCGAGGGGGGGGAACGAGCAGTACTTC. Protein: CASSPRGGNEQYF.